This T cell receptor (beta chain) stems from a study of shared clonotypes between healthy human individuals. Whole-study context: Each donor contributed plates that comprised three CD4 naive, three CD4 memory, two CD8 naive and one CD8 memory. Points from the study as a whole: Sequencing of the sorted subsets was shown by rarefaction to be incomplete despite large depth.

On this clone: As yet, its antigen is unknown.

None of the donors, who were healthy HIV-negative adults, had recently had acute infections or vaccinations. Method: immunoSEQ multiplex PCR; TCRdb's copy keeps in-frame clones and lacks some. This sample has approximately 500,000 clones, with around 96% found just once. The receptor was isolated from a woman aged 25 to 45 in good health. The sample taken for sequencing was naive CD4+ T cells sorted from blood. As for subset: CD45RA+ positively selected.

CDR3 DNA: TGTGCCAGTGGGCTTGGGAACACTGAAGCTTTCTTT. Translated: CASGLGNTEAFF. This chain joins TRBV19 and TRBJ1-1; D not certain. With 8 bases removed from V and 1 base from J, the gap between germline ends came to 8 bases. Germline V gene lookup returns CDR1 LNHDA and CDR2 SQIVND (reference sequence). This CDR3 contains 12 residues.